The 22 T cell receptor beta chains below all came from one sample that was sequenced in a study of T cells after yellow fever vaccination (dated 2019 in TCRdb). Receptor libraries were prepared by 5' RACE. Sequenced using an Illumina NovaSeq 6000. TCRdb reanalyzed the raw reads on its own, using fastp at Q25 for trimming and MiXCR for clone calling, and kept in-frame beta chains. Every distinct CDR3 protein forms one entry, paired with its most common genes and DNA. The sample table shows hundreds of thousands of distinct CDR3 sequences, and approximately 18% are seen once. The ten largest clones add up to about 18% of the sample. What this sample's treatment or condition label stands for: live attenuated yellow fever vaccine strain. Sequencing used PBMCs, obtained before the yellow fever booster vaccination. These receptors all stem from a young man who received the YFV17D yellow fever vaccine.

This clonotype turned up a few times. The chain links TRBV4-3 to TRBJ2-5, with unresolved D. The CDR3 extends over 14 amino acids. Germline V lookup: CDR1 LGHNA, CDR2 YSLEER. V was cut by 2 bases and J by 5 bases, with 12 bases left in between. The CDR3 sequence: CASSQSITVETQYF. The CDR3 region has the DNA TGCGCCAGCAGCCAATCCATTACGGTCGAGACCCAGTACTTC.

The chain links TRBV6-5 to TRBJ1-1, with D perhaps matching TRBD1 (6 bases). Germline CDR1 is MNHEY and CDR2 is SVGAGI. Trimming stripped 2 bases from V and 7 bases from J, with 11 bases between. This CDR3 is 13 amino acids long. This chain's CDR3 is CASSYRGGDEAFF. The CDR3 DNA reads TGTGCCAGCAGTTACCGAGGGGGGGATGAAGCTTTCTTT.

The DNA of the CDR3 is TGTGCCACCAGCAGAGATTCGCCGGCGGGAAACACCATATATTTT. Translating it yields CATSRDSPAGNTIYF. V gene TRBV15 combines with J gene TRBJ1-3; no definite D call. The CDR3 length is 15 residues. Per germline, CDR1 LNHNV and CDR2 YYDKDF (reference sequence). The germline V and J ends were trimmed by 0 bases and 4 bases, with 10 bases remaining between them.

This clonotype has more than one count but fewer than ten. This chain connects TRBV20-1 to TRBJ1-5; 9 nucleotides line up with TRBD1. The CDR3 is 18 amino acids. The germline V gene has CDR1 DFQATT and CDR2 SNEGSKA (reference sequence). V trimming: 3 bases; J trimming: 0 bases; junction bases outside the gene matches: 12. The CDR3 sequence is CSARAGGTGITSNQPQHF. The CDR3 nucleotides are TGCAGTGCTAGGGCCGGAGGGACAGGGATCACTAGCAATCAGCCCCAGCATTTT.

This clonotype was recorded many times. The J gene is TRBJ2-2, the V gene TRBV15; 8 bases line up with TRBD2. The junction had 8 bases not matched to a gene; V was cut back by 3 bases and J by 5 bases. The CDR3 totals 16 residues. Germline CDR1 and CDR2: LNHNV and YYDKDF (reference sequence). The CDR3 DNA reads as TGTGCCACCAGCAGCACCCCCGGGGGGGCTACCGGGGAGCTGTTTTTT. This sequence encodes CATSSTPGGATGELFF.

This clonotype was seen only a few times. CDR3 bases: TGTGCCAGCAGTTTGGGGACAGTCAGCCCATCTGGAAACACCATATATTTT. The encoded protein is CASSLGTVSPSGNTIYF. The V call is TRBV6-5, the J call TRBJ1-3; TRBD1 aligns across 7 bases. Germline CDR1 and CDR2: MNHEY and SVGAGI. V lost 4 bases and J lost 1; bases outside the gene matches: 10. The CDR3 is 17 residues long.

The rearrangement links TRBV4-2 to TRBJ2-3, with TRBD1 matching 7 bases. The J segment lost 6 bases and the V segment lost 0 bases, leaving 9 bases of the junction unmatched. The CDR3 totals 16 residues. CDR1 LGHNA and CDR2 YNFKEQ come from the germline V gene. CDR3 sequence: CASSQDARGSRDTQYF. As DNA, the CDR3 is TGTGCCAGCAGCCAAGACGCCAGGGGGTCTCGGGATACGCAGTATTTT.

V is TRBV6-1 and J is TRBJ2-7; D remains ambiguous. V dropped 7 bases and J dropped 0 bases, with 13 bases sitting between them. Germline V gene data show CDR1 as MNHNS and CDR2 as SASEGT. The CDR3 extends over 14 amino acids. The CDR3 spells CASTGGTFSYEQYV. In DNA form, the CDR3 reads TGTGCCAGCACGGGTGGCACTTTCTCCTACGAGCAGTACGTC.

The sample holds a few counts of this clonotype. In nucleotides, the CDR3 is TGTGCCAGCTCCCTATCGACAATGAACACTGAAGCTTTCTTT. Amino acid sequence: CASSLSTMNTEAFF. The chain carries TRBV18 and TRBJ1-1; D ambiguous. The CDR3 covers 14 residues. CDR1 is KGHSH, CDR2 LQKENI, per germline. V gave up 6 bases and J gave up 0 bases, with 11 bases separating them. Full variable domain (remainder filled in from reference TRBV18 and TRBJ1-1): NAGVMQNPRHLVRRRGQEARLRCSPMKGHSHVYWYRQLPEEGLKFMVYLQKENIIDESGMPKERFSAEFPKEGPSILRIQQVVRGDSAAYFCASSLSTMNTEAFFGQGTRLTVV.

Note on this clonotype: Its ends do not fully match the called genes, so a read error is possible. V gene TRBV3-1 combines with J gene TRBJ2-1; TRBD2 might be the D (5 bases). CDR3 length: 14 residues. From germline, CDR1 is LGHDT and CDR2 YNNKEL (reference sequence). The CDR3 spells CVSSQEGRSHEQFF. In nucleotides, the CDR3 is TGTGTCAGCAGCCAAGAGGGTCGGAGCCATGAGCAGTTCTTC.

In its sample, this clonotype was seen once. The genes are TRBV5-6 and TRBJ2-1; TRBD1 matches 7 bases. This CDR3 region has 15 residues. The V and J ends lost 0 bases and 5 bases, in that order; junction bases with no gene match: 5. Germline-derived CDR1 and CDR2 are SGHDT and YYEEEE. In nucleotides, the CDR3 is TGTGCCAGCAGCTTGGTGAACAGGGGAAACAATGAGCAGTTCTTC. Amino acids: CASSLVNRGNNEQFF.

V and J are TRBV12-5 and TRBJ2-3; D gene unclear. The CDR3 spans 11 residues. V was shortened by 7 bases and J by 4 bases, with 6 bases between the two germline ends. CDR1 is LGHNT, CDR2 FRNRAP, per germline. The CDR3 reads CASALPDTQYF. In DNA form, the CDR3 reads TGTGCTAGTGCGTTGCCAGATACGCAGTATTTT.

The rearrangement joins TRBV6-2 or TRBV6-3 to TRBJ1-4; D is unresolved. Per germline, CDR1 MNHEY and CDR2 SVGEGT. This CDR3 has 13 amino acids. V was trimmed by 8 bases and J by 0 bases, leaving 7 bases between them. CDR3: CASCDATNEKLFF. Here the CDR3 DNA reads TGTGCCAGCTGTGATGCAACTAATGAAAAACTGTTTTTT.

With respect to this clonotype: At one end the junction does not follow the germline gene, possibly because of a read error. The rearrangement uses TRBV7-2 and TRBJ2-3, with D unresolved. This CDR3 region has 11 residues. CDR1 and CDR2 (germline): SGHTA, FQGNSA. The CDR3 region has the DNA TGTGCCAGCGGCTTCACAGATACGCAGTATTTT. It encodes CASGFTDTQYF.

The CDR3: CASSLDAAGELFF. The CDR3 region has the DNA TGCGCCAGCAGCTTAGACGCGGCCGGGGAGCTGTTTTTT. This chain links TRBV5-1 with TRBJ2-2; D gene unclear. The CDR3 consists of 13 residues. In germline, CDR1 is SGHRS, CDR2 YFSETQ. The ends were cut back, 2 bases at V and 6 bases at J, with 8 bases in the middle.

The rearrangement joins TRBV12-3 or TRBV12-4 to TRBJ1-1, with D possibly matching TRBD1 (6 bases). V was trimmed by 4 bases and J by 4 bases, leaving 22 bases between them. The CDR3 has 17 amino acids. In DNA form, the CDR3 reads TGTGCCAGCAGTTCCGAGACCAACAGGGTAGGAAGCACTGAAGCTTTCTTT. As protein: CASSSETNRVGSTEAFF.

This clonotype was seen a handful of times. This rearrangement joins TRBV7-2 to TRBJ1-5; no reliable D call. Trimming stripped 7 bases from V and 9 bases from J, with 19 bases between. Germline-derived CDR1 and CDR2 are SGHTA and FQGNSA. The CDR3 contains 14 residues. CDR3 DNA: TGTGCCAGCAATCTGGTCCCGGGCGAGGGGCCCCAGCATTTT. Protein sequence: CASNLVPGEGPQHF.

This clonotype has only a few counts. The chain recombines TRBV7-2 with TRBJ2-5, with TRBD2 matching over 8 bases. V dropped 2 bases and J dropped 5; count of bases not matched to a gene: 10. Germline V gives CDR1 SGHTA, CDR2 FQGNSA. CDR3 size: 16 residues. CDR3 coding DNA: TGTGCCAGCAGCTTATCAGTGCGGGGGGCGCTGGAGACCCAGTACTTC. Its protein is CASSLSVRGALETQYF.

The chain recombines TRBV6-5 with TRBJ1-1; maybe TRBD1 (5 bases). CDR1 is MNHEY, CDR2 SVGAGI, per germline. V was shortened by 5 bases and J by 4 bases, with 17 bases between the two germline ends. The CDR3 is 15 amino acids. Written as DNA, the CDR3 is TGTGCCAGCAGTCCCGCCAGGGTTCTGAGCACTGAAGCTTTCTTT. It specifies CASSPARVLSTEAFF.

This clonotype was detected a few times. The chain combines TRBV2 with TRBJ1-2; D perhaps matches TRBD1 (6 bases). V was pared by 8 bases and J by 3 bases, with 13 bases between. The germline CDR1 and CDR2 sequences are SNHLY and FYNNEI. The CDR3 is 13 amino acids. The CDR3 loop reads CASLQDSYYGYTF. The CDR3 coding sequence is TGTGCCAGCTTACAGGACAGCTACTATGGCTACACCTTC.

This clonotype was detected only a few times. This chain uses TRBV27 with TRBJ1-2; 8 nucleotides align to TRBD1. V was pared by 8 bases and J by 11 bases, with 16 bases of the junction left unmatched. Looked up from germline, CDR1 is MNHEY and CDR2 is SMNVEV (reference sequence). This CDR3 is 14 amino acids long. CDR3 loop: CASAIRQGTEAYTF. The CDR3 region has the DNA TGTGCCAGCGCAATACGACAGGGGACGGAGGCTTACACCTTC.

The CDR3 sequence: CASFFGELFF. The CDR3, as DNA: TGTGCCAGTTTCTTTGGGGAGCTGTTTTTT. The chain links TRBV19 to TRBJ2-2, with unresolved D. The V end was cut by 8 bases, the J end by 8 bases, with 6 bases between. The CDR3 covers 10 residues. Per germline, CDR1 LNHDA and CDR2 SQIVND (reference sequence).